The rows below give T cell receptor beta chains drawn from one sample of a study of blood T cell repertoires in COVID-19. Measured with immunoSEQ multiplex PCR; TCRdb has only the in-frame clones, and not every one. The table lists 200,000 or so clones, 80% of them singletons, with approximately 7.4% in the top ten. Input material: PBMCs or T cells enriched from blood (not recorded which). Source of these receptors: a woman aged 40 to 50 with acute COVID-19. CDR3s include the opening cysteine and the closing phenylalanine or tryptophan. The order of the fields is J gene, clone size, V gene, D gene, CDR3 DNA, CDR3 protein. D genes are given only for firm matches. Size is omitted from some rows. Given values are once, few, many or a class for expanded clones.

j_gene: TRBJ1-1; abundance: -; v_gene: TRBV5-1; d_gene: TRBD1; CDR3nt: TGCGCCAGCAGCCTAGAACAGGGGGCGATTATGAACACTGAAGCTTTCTTT; CDR3aa: CASSLEQGAIMNTEAFF
j_gene: TRBJ1-5; abundance: -; v_gene: TRBV19; d_gene: -; CDR3nt: TGTGCCAGTAGTATTAACAGACTACCTAATCAGCCCCAGCATTTT; CDR3aa: CASSINRLPNQPQHF
j_gene: TRBJ1-1; abundance: -; v_gene: TRBV24-1; d_gene: TRBD1; CDR3nt: TGTGCCACCAGCCAGGGCGGGACAGGGGTGAACACTGAAGCTTTCTTT; CDR3aa: CATSQGGTGVNTEAFF
j_gene: TRBJ1-1; abundance: -; v_gene: TRBV3-1/TRBV3-2; d_gene: -; CDR3nt: TGTGCCAGCAGCCAAGTGCGGGGTTCGAACACTGAAGCTTTCTTT; CDR3aa: CASSQVRGSNTEAFF
j_gene: TRBJ2-1; abundance: -; v_gene: TRBV7-3; d_gene: TRBD2; CDR3nt: TGTGCCAGCAGCCCGGATAGCGGGGGGGCCCCCAATGAGCAGTTCTTC; CDR3aa: CASSPDSGGAPNEQFF
j_gene: TRBJ1-4; abundance: -; v_gene: TRBV28; d_gene: -; CDR3nt: TGTGCCAGCAGTCCGACGGGGACTAATGAAAAACTGTTTTTT; CDR3aa: CASSPTGTNEKLFF
j_gene: TRBJ1-1; abundance: -; v_gene: TRBV29-1; d_gene: -; CDR3nt: TGCAGCGTTGTAAAGGGAGGGAGTACTGAAGCTTTCTTT; CDR3aa: CSVVKGGSTEAFF
j_gene: TRBJ1-2; abundance: -; v_gene: TRBV6-4; d_gene: TRBD1; CDR3nt: TGTGCCAGCAGTGAGGGACAGGGATTTAACTATGGCTACACCTTC; CDR3aa: CASSEGQGFNYGYTF
j_gene: TRBJ2-3; abundance: -; v_gene: TRBV30; d_gene: TRBD1; CDR3nt: TGTGCCTGGAGTTTAGGCCAGGGGGCAGATACGCAGTATTTT; CDR3aa: CAWSLGQGADTQYF
j_gene: TRBJ1-4; abundance: -; v_gene: TRBV27; d_gene: TRBD1; CDR3nt: TGTGCCAGCAGACCGTCCAGGGGGGTTATTGGGCTTGCGGTGGAAAAACTGTTTTTT; CDR3aa: CASRPSRGVIGLAVEKLFF
j_gene: TRBJ1-2; abundance: once; v_gene: TRBV5-1; d_gene: -; CDR3nt: TGCGCCAGCAGCTTGGGAAGGGGGGGCTACACCTTC; CDR3aa: CASSLGRGGYTF
j_gene: TRBJ2-2; abundance: once; v_gene: TRBV7-3; d_gene: -; CDR3nt: TGTGCCAGCAGCTCTAGGGGGAGCGCCGGGGAGCTGTTTTTT; CDR3aa: CASSSRGSAGELFF
j_gene: TRBJ2-4; abundance: once; v_gene: TRBV6-2/TRBV6-3; d_gene: TRBD1; CDR3nt: TGTGCCAGCAGTCGGACAGGAGACAAAAACATTCAGTACTTC; CDR3aa: CASSRTGDKNIQYF
j_gene: TRBJ1-6; abundance: few; v_gene: TRBV19; d_gene: -; CDR3nt: TGTGCCAGTAGTAAGCCGAGGGGGAGTAATTCACCCCTCCACTTT; CDR3aa: CASSKPRGSNSPLHF
j_gene: TRBJ1-2; abundance: -; v_gene: TRBV10-3; d_gene: -; CDR3nt: TGTGCCATCAGTACCCAGGGAAATCCGTATGGCTACACCTTC; CDR3aa: CAISTQGNPYGYTF
j_gene: TRBJ2-3; abundance: -; v_gene: TRBV30; d_gene: -; CDR3nt: TGTGCCTGGAGTGTGGAGGGAACGGATACGCAGTATTTT; CDR3aa: CAWSVEGTDTQYF
j_gene: TRBJ1-1; abundance: -; v_gene: TRBV7-8; d_gene: -; CDR3nt: TGTGCCAGCAGCTTAGTTCGGGGGGACACTGAAGCTTTCTTT; CDR3aa: CASSLVRGDTEAFF
j_gene: TRBJ1-3; abundance: -; v_gene: TRBV7-9; d_gene: -; CDR3nt: TGTGCCAGCAGCGCTGGACAGCTCAGCTATTTT; CDR3aa: CASSAGQLSYF
j_gene: TRBJ2-2; abundance: -; v_gene: TRBV2; d_gene: TRBD2; CDR3nt: TGTGCCAGCAGTGCCGGGACTAGCGGGGGGGCACGGACCGGGGAGCTGTTTTTT; CDR3aa: CASSAGTSGGARTGELFF
j_gene: TRBJ2-7; abundance: -; v_gene: TRBV5-1; d_gene: TRBD1; CDR3nt: TGCGCCAGCAGCGCAGACAGGGCCTACGAGCAGTACTTC; CDR3aa: CASSADRAYEQYF
j_gene: TRBJ2-5; abundance: -; v_gene: TRBV10-3; d_gene: -; CDR3nt: TGTGCCATCAGTGAGCCCGGGACTGCACAAGAGACCCAGTACTTC; CDR3aa: CAISEPGTAQETQYF
j_gene: TRBJ1-2; abundance: -; v_gene: TRBV28; d_gene: -; CDR3nt: TGTGCCAGCAGCGATCACATAATCTATGGCTACACCTTC; CDR3aa: CASSDHIIYGYTF
j_gene: TRBJ1-2; abundance: few; v_gene: TRBV5-1; d_gene: -; CDR3nt: TGCGCCAGCAGTAGCAATGACTATGGCTACACCTTC; CDR3aa: CASSSNDYGYTF
j_gene: TRBJ2-6; abundance: -; v_gene: TRBV19; d_gene: -; CDR3nt: TGTGCCAGTAGTATGACAGCTATGCTGTCTGGGGCCAACGTCCTGACTTTC; CDR3aa: CASSMTAMLSGANVLTF
j_gene: TRBJ1-5; abundance: -; v_gene: TRBV2; d_gene: TRBD1; CDR3nt: TGTGCCAGCGGACAGGGTAATTCAGGACAGCCCCAGCATTTT; CDR3aa: CASGQGNSGQPQHF
j_gene: TRBJ2-6; abundance: -; v_gene: TRBV5-1; d_gene: -; CDR3nt: TGCGCCAGCAGCCTGTCAGGGAGGAGCTCTGGGGCCAACGTCCTGACTTTC; CDR3aa: CASSLSGRSSGANVLTF
j_gene: TRBJ2-2; abundance: -; v_gene: TRBV3-1/TRBV3-2; d_gene: -; CDR3nt: TGTGCCAGCAGCTTAGTGGGCAGGGATACCGGGGAGCTGTTTTTT; CDR3aa: CASSLVGRDTGELFF
j_gene: TRBJ2-7; abundance: -; v_gene: TRBV7-3; d_gene: TRBD1; CDR3nt: TGTGCCAGCAGCTTGGGCCACAGGGGGGAGCAGTACTTC; CDR3aa: CASSLGHRGEQYF
j_gene: TRBJ1-6; abundance: once; v_gene: TRBV3-1/TRBV3-2; d_gene: TRBD1; CDR3nt: TGTGCCAGCAGCTTACAGGGGGACTCACCCCTCCACTTT; CDR3aa: CASSLQGDSPLHF
j_gene: TRBJ2-5; abundance: -; v_gene: TRBV7-8; d_gene: -; CDR3nt: TGTGCCAGCAGCTTCTTCTTAGACCAAGGGAGGGAGACCCAGTACTTC; CDR3aa: CASSFFLDQGRETQYF
j_gene: TRBJ1-2; abundance: -; v_gene: TRBV18; d_gene: -; CDR3nt: TGTGCCAGCTCACCACCGGGGGAGGGGAGCGGTGGCTACACCTTC; CDR3aa: CASSPPGEGSGGYTF
j_gene: TRBJ1-5; abundance: few; v_gene: TRBV3-1/TRBV3-2; d_gene: -; CDR3nt: TGTGCCAGCAGCCATCGGGGGGCAGGTCAGCCCCAGCATTTT; CDR3aa: CASSHRGAGQPQHF
j_gene: TRBJ2-1; abundance: once; v_gene: TRBV7-2; d_gene: -; CDR3nt: TGTGCCAGCAGCTTAGAAGGACTGGCCAATGAGCAGTTCTTC; CDR3aa: CASSLEGLANEQFF
j_gene: TRBJ1-3; abundance: few; v_gene: TRBV6-8; d_gene: -; CDR3nt: TGTGCCAGCAGTACTAGTTCTGAACAGCGTTACACCATATATTTT; CDR3aa: CASSTSSEQRYTIYF
j_gene: TRBJ1-2; abundance: -; v_gene: TRBV19; d_gene: TRBD1; CDR3nt: TGTGCCAGTAGTACGACAGGGCTAGGCTACACCTTC; CDR3aa: CASSTTGLGYTF
j_gene: TRBJ2-7; abundance: few; v_gene: TRBV4-2; d_gene: TRBD2; CDR3nt: TGTGCCAGCAGCCAAAGTATAGCGGGAGGCTACGAGCAGTACTTC; CDR3aa: CASSQSIAGGYEQYF
j_gene: TRBJ1-1; abundance: once; v_gene: TRBV25-1; d_gene: TRBD1; CDR3nt: TGTGCCAGCAGTGAAGGACAGGGGGCCGAGACTGAAGCTTTCTTT; CDR3aa: CASSEGQGAETEAFF
j_gene: TRBJ2-1; abundance: -; v_gene: TRBV3-1/TRBV3-2; d_gene: -; CDR3nt: TGTGCCAGCAGCCAAGCTCCTCAGTACAATGAGCAGTTCTTC; CDR3aa: CASSQAPQYNEQFF
j_gene: TRBJ1-4; abundance: -; v_gene: TRBV5-8; d_gene: -; CDR3nt: TGTGCCAGCAGCTTTGGCACAGCTAATGAAAAACTGTTTTTT; CDR3aa: CASSFGTANEKLFF
j_gene: TRBJ1-2; abundance: -; v_gene: TRBV5-6; d_gene: -; CDR3nt: TGTGCCAGCAGCACGGACGGACTCTATGGCTACACCTTC; CDR3aa: CASSTDGLYGYTF
j_gene: TRBJ2-2; abundance: once; v_gene: TRBV27; d_gene: TRBD2; CDR3nt: TGTGCCAGCAGTTCCCTAGCGGAGTCCACCGGGGAGCTGTTTTTT; CDR3aa: CASSSLAESTGELFF
j_gene: TRBJ2-3; abundance: -; v_gene: TRBV24-1; d_gene: TRBD1; CDR3nt: TGTGCCACCAGTGGCTCGCGGGACAGGGGACCTGATACGCAGTATTTT; CDR3aa: CATSGSRDRGPDTQYF
j_gene: TRBJ1-6; abundance: -; v_gene: TRBV12-3/TRBV12-4; d_gene: -; CDR3nt: TGTGCCAGCAGTTTAGCGCGGGATTCACCCCTCCACTTT; CDR3aa: CASSLARDSPLHF
j_gene: TRBJ1-1; abundance: -; v_gene: TRBV5-4; d_gene: -; CDR3nt: TGTGCCAGCAGCCGCAGACGGGGGATCATTGAAGCTTTCTTT; CDR3aa: CASSRRRGIIEAFF
j_gene: TRBJ2-7; abundance: -; v_gene: TRBV18; d_gene: -; CDR3nt: TGTGCCAGCTCACCACCTGTTTCCGGGTCCTACGAGCAGTACTTC; CDR3aa: CASSPPVSGSYEQYF
j_gene: TRBJ1-5; abundance: -; v_gene: TRBV6-5; d_gene: -; CDR3nt: TGTGCCACCGGGACACCCGATCAGCCCCAGCATTTT; CDR3aa: CATGTPDQPQHF
j_gene: TRBJ2-1; abundance: few; v_gene: TRBV7-9; d_gene: TRBD1; CDR3nt: TGTGCCAGCAGTCCAACAGGGGGCTATGAAAGCAATGAGCAGTTCTTC; CDR3aa: CASSPTGGYESNEQFF
j_gene: TRBJ2-5; abundance: -; v_gene: TRBV5-1; d_gene: TRBD2; CDR3nt: TGCGCCAGCAGCTTGGGGACTAGCGGGAGGCAGGAGACCCAGTACTTC; CDR3aa: CASSLGTSGRQETQYF
j_gene: TRBJ2-5; abundance: few; v_gene: TRBV2; d_gene: TRBD1; CDR3nt: TGTGCCAGCGGTCAGGACAGGGGGCAAGGGGAGACCCAGTACTTC; CDR3aa: CASGQDRGQGETQYF
j_gene: TRBJ2-5; abundance: -; v_gene: TRBV27; d_gene: -; CDR3nt: TGTGCCAGCAGGGGCAGGGGCTTTCATGAGACCCAGTACTTC; CDR3aa: CASRGRGFHETQYF
j_gene: TRBJ2-7; abundance: -; v_gene: TRBV7-2; d_gene: -; CDR3nt: TGTGCCAGCAGCTTAGTCGGACAAGCCTACGAGCAGTACTTC; CDR3aa: CASSLVGQAYEQYF
j_gene: TRBJ1-1; abundance: -; v_gene: TRBV2; d_gene: TRBD1; CDR3nt: TGTGCCAGCAGTGAAAGACAGGGGGTCACTGAAGCTTTCTTT; CDR3aa: CASSERQGVTEAFF
j_gene: TRBJ1-2; abundance: -; v_gene: TRBV19; d_gene: -; CDR3nt: TGTGCCAGTAGTATACCGTCAAGCGGGGGTCGCTTTTTGGACTATGGCTACACCTTC; CDR3aa: CASSIPSSGGRFLDYGYTF
j_gene: TRBJ2-1; abundance: -; v_gene: TRBV19; d_gene: -; CDR3nt: TGTGCCAGTAATCAGGGGAGAAGTGAGCAGTTCTTC; CDR3aa: CASNQGRSEQFF
j_gene: TRBJ2-1; abundance: -; v_gene: TRBV7-9; d_gene: -; CDR3nt: TGTGCCAGCAGCTTAGCGAACGGCTACAATGAGCAGTTCTTC; CDR3aa: CASSLANGYNEQFF
j_gene: TRBJ1-4; abundance: -; v_gene: TRBV28; d_gene: -; CDR3nt: TGTGCCAGCAGTTTACCCGGGGGGGTGCGGGAAAAACTGTTTTTT; CDR3aa: CASSLPGGVREKLFF
j_gene: TRBJ2-3; abundance: -; v_gene: TRBV18; d_gene: TRBD2; CDR3nt: TGTGCCAGCTCACCAGAAGTAGCGGGGGGCACAGATACGCAGTATTTT; CDR3aa: CASSPEVAGGTDTQYF
j_gene: TRBJ1-2; abundance: -; v_gene: TRBV19; d_gene: TRBD1; CDR3nt: TGTGCCAGTAGCCTCCGGGACAGTCCTAACTATGGCTACACCTTC; CDR3aa: CASSLRDSPNYGYTF
j_gene: TRBJ2-7; abundance: few; v_gene: TRBV6-5; d_gene: -; CDR3nt: TGTGCCACCAACCAGGGGGGCTCCTACGAGCAGTACTTC; CDR3aa: CATNQGGSYEQYF
j_gene: TRBJ1-1; abundance: once; v_gene: TRBV6-5; d_gene: TRBD1; CDR3nt: TGTGCCAGCAGGTATACCGGGACAGCCCTTGAAGCTTTCTTT; CDR3aa: CASRYTGTALEAFF